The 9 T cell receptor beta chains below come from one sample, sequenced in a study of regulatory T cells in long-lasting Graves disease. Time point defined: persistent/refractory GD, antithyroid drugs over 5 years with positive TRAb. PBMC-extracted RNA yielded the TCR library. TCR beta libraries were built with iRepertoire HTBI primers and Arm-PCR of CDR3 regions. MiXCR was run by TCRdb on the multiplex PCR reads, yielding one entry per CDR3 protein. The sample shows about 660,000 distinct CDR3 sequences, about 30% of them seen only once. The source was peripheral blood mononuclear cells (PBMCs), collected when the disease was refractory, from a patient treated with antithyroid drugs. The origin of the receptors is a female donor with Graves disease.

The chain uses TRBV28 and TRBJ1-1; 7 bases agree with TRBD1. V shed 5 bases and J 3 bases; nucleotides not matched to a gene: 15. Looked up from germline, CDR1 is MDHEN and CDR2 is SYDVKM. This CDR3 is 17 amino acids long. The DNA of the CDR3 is TGTGCCAGCAGTCGTCAATCGACAGGGACTCTCTACACTGAAGCTTTCTTT. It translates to CASSRQSTGTLYTEAFF.

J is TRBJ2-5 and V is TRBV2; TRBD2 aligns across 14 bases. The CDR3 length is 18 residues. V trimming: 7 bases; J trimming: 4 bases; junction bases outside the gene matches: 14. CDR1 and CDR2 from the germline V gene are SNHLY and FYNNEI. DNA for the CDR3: TGTGCCAGCACCCTCGGGACTAGCGGGAGCTCTGAAGGAGAGACCCAGTACTTC. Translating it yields CASTLGTSGSSEGETQYF.

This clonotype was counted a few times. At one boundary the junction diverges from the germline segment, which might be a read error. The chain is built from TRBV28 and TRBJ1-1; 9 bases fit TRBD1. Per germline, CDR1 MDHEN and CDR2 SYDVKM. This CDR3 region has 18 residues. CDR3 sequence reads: CASSTGDRALFLDTETFF. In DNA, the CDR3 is TGTGCCAGCAGTACGGGGGACAGGGCTTTATTTTTGGACACTGAAACTTTCTTT.

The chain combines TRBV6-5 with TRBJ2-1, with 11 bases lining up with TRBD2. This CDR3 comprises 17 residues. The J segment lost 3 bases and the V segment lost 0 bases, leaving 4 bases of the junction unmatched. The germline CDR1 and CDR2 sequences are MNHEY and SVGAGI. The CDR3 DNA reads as TGTGCCAGCAGTTACTCGGTCGGGACTAGCGGCTACAATGAGCAGTTCTTC. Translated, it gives CASSYSVGTSGYNEQFF.

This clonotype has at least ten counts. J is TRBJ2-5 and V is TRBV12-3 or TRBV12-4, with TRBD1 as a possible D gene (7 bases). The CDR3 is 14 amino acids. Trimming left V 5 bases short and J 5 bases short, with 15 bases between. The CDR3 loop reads CASSVSGGGETQYF. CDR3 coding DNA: TGTGCCAGCAGTGTCTCAGGGGGAGGTGAGACCCAGTACTTC.

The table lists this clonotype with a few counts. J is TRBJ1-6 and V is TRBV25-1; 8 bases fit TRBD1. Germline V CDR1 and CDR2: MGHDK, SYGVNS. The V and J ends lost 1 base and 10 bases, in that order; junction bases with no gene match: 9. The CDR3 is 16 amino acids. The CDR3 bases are TGTGCCAGCAGTGAATCTGCAGGGGGCAATTGGTCACCCCTCCACTTT. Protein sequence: CASSESAGGNWSPLHF.

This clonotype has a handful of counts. CDR3: CATSDSQPGNTIYF. DNA of the CDR3: TGTGCCACCAGTGATTCCCAGCCGGGGAACACCATATATTTT. The chain joins TRBV24-1 to TRBJ1-3, with D uncertain. The CDR3 spans 14 residues. Germline-derived CDR1 and CDR2 are KGHDR and SFDVKD. Trimming took off 2 bases at V and 7 bases at J, with 11 bases between the two ends.

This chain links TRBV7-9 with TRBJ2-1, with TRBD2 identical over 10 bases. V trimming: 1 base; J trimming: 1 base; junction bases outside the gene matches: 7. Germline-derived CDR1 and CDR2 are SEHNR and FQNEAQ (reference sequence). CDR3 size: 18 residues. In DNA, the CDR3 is TGTGCCAGCAGCTTAGGCCGGCTAGCGGGAGTGTCCTACAATGAGCAGTTCTTC. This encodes CASSLGRLAGVSYNEQFF.

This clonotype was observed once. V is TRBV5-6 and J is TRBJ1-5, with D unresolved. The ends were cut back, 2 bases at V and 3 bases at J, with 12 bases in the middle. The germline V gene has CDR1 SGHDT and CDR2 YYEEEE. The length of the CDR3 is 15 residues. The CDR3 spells CASSLWRLFNQPQHF. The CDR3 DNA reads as TGTGCCAGCAGCTTATGGCGCCTCTTCAATCAGCCCCAGCATTTT.